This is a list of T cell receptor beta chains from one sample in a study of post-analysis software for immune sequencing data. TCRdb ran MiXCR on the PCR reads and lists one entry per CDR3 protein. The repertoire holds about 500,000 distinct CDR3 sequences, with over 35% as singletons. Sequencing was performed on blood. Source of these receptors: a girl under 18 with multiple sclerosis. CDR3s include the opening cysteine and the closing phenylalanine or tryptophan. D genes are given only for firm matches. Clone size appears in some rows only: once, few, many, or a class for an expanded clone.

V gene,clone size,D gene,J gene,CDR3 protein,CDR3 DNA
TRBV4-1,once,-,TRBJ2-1,CASGQEKAGGTDNEQFF,TGCGCCAGCGGCCAAGAGAAAGCCGGCGGAACCGACAATGAGCAGTTCTTC
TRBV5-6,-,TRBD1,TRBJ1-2,CASSPGTESGYTF,TGTGCCAGCAGCCCTGGGACAGAGAGTGGCTACACCTTC
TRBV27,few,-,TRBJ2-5,CATQNYGETQYF,TGTGCCACCCAAAATTACGGGGAGACCCAGTACTTC
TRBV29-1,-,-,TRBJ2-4,CSTGSGPGNIQYF,TGCAGCACTGGATCAGGTCCGGGAAACATTCAGTACTTC
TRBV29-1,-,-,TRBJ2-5,CSVEGRVYQETQYF,TGCAGCGTTGAGGGGCGAGTGTACCAAGAGACCCAGTACTTC
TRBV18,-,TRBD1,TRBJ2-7,CASSPRQGTAYEQYF,TGTGCCAGCTCACCGAGACAGGGGACCGCCTACGAGCAGTACTTC
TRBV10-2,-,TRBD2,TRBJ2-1,CASRINGLAVYNEQFF,TGCGCCAGCAGAATAAACGGACTAGCGGTATACAATGAGCAGTTCTTC
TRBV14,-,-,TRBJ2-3,CASSQDPGTGTDTQYF,TGTGCCAGCAGCCAAGATCCCGGGACGGGCACAGATACGCAGTATTTT
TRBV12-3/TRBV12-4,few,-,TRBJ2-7,CASSFSNEQYF,TGTGCCAGCAGTTTCAGTAACGAGCAGTACTTC
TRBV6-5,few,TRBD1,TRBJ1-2,CASSPGPGGYGYTF,TGTGCCAGCAGCCCTGGTCCAGGGGGCTATGGCTACACCTTC
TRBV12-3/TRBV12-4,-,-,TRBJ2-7,CASSFGRERSYEQYF,TGTGCCAGCAGTTTTGGCAGGGAAAGGTCCTACGAGCAGTACTTC
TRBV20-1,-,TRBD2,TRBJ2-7,CSARASGTTYEQYF,TGCAGTGCTCGAGCTAGCGGGACAACCTACGAGCAGTACTTC
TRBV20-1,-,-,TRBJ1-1,CGARGRSDVWAFF,TGCGGTGCTAGAGGACGTTCAGATGTTTGGGCTTTCTTT
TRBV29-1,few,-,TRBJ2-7,CSVEAPGGEQYF,TGCAGCGTTGAAGCTCCCGGGGGCGAGCAGTACTTC
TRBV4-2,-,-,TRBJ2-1,CASSQEGVSPTYNEQFF,TGTGCTAGCAGCCAAGAGGGGGTCTCCCCAACCTACAATGAGCAGTTCTTC
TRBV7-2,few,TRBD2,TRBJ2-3,CASSPRLAAYTDTQYF,TGTGCCAGCAGCCCCCGACTAGCGGCTTACACAGATACGCAGTATTTT
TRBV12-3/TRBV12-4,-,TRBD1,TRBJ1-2,CASRTGGKGYGYTF,TGTGCCAGCAGGACAGGGGGCAAGGGGTATGGCTACACCTTC
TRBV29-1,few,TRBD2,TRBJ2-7,CSVELAGVATYEQYF,TGCAGCGTTGAACTAGCGGGCGTTGCCACCTACGAGCAGTACTTC
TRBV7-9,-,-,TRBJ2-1,CASSLASAIYNEQFF,TGTGCCAGCAGCTTAGCGTCGGCCATTTACAATGAGCAGTTCTTC
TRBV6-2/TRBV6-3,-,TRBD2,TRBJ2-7,CASSWNSGGDYEQYF,TGTGCCAGCAGTTGGAATAGCGGGGGCGACTACGAGCAGTACTTC
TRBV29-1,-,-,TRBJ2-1,CSVYHRNSYNEQFF,TGCAGCGTATACCATCGGAACTCCTACAATGAGCAGTTCTTC
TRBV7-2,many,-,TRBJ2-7,CASSRYYEQYF,TGTGCCAGCTCGAGATACTACGAGCAGTACTTC
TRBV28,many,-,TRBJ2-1,CASSRGSVSYNEQFF,TGTGCCAGCAGTCGCGGATCGGTCTCCTACAATGAGCAGTTCTTC
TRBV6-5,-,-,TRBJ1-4,CASSRKGVEKLFF,TGTGCCAGCAGTCGGAAAGGGGTTGAAAAACTGTTTTTT
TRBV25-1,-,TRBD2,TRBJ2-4,CASSDRLAGDIQYF,TGTGCCAGCAGTGATCGTCTAGCGGGAGACATTCAGTACTTC
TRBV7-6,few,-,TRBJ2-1,CASSLGGPSSYNEQFF,TGTGCCAGCAGCTTAGGAGGACCCAGCTCCTACAATGAGCAGTTCTTC
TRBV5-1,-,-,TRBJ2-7,CASSPDVVHEQYF,TGCGCCAGCAGTCCAGACGTAGTCCATGAGCAGTACTTC
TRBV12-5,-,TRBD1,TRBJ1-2,CASGLTGETGYTF,TGTGCTAGTGGTTTGACAGGGGAAACTGGCTACACCTTC
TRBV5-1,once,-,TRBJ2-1,CASGLEGYYNEQFF,TGCGCCAGCGGCTTGGAGGGGTACTACAATGAGCAGTTCTTC
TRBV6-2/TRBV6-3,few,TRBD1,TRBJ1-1,CASSYPPGTGSTEAFF,TGTGCCAGCAGTTATCCCCCGGGGACAGGGTCAACTGAAGCTTTCTTT
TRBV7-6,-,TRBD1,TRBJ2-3,CASRPRFRGRVTDTQYF,TGTGCCAGCAGACCCCGTTTCAGGGGGCGGGTCACAGATACGCAGTATTTT
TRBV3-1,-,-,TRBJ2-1,CASSQASLKNEQFF,TGTGCCAGCAGCCAAGCCTCATTAAAGAATGAGCAGTTCTTC
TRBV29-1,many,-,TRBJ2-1,CSGLKLRDNEQFF,TGCAGCGGCCTCAAGCTCCGTGACAATGAGCAGTTCTTC
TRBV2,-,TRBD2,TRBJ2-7,CARRYSGASSYEQYF,TGTGCCAGACGCTATAGCGGGGCAAGCTCCTACGAGCAGTACTTC
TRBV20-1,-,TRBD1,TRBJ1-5,CSARGQGIYSNQPQHF,TGCAGTGCTAGAGGACAGGGGATCTATAGCAATCAGCCCCAGCATTTT
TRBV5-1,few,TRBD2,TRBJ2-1,CASSGGGRNEQFF,TGCGCCAGCAGCGGGGGCGGGAGGAATGAGCAGTTCTTC
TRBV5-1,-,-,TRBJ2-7,CASSASGIEQYF,TGCGCCAGCAGCGCGTCCGGGATCGAGCAGTACTTC
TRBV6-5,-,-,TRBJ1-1,CASRWEGNTEAFF,TGTGCCAGCAGGTGGGAGGGGAACACTGAAGCTTTCTTT
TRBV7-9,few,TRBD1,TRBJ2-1,CASSLGIGQGVADNEQFF,TGTGCCAGCAGCTTAGGAATCGGACAGGGTGTCGCAGACAATGAGCAGTTCTTC
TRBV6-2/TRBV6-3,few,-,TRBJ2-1,CASSPPGGEQFF,TGTGCCAGCAGTCCCCCCGGGGGTGAGCAGTTCTTC
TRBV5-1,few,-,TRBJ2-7,CASSLEGQGFDEQYF,TGCGCCAGCAGCTTGGAGGGGCAGGGATTCGACGAGCAGTACTTC
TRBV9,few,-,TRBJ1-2,CASSVAMGSYGYTF,TGTGCCAGCAGCGTAGCGATGGGCTCCTATGGCTACACCTTC
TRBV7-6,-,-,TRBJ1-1,CASSLGQYEAFF,TGTGCCAGCAGCCTAGGACAGTATGAAGCTTTCTTT
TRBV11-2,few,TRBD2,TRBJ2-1,CASSLTGTRYYNEQFF,TGTGCCAGCAGCCTGACCGGGACTAGATATTACAATGAGCAGTTCTTC
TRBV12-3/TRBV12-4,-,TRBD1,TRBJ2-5,CASSSQGVGETQYF,TGTGCCAGCAGTTCCCAGGGGGTCGGAGAGACCCAGTACTTC
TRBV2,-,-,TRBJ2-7,CASSEYREGSQYF,TGCGCCAGCAGTGAATATCGTGAGGGTTCCCAGTACTTC
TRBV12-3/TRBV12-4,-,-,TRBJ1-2,CASSFLWGRDYGYTF,TGTGCCAGCAGTTTTCTCTGGGGCAGGGACTATGGCTACACCTTC
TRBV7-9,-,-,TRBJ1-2,CASSLTSLERYTF,TGTGCCAGTAGCTTAACTTCCCTAGAACGCTACACCTTC
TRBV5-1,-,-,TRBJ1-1,CASSLGRGGTEAFF,TGCGCCAGCAGCTTGGGCAGGGGAGGGACTGAAGCTTTCTTT
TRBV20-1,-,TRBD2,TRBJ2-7,CSALPGSGAYEQYF,TGCAGTGCCCTCCCCGGTAGCGGGGCTTACGAGCAGTACTTC
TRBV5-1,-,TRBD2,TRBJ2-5,CASSTQTSGRETQYF,TGCGCCAGCAGCACGCAGACTAGCGGGAGAGAGACCCAGTACTTC
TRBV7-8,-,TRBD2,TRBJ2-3,CASSLATAGTGTDTQYF,TGTGCCAGCAGCTTAGCGACAGCGGGAACGGGCACAGATACGCAGTATTTT
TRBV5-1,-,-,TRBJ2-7,CASSGRGDKGEQYF,TGCGCCAGCAGCGGCAGGGGGGATAAGGGCGAGCAGTACTTC
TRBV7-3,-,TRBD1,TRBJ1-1,CASSSYRGMNTEAFF,TGTGCCAGCAGCTCCTACAGGGGAATGAACACTGAAGCTTTCTTT